The 18 T cell receptor beta chains below all came from one sample that was sequenced in a study of radiation and T cells in renal cell carcinoma. Assay: immunoSEQ multiplex PCR; the TCRdb copy retains only in-frame clones and omits some. The table lists around 100,000 clones, roughly 82% of them singletons. Specified time point: blood 4 weeks post-SBRT, at nephrectomy. The treatment is: 15 Gy SBRT to primary tumor, nephrectomy 4 weeks later. The starting material was blood, obtained from a patient whose treatment included radiotherapy and nephrectomy. The receptors come from a man aged 55 to 70 with renal cell carcinoma.

The V call is TRBV9, the J call TRBJ1-4; D gene ambiguous. The germline V gene encodes CDR1 SGDLS and CDR2 YYNGEE. Between the trimmed V and J ends, which lost 5 bases and 3 bases, there was a span of 14 bases. There are 15 residues in the CDR3. The CDR3, as DNA: TGTGCCAGCAGTGTGGCGGGGTTACCTAATGAAAAACTGTTTTTT. Its protein product is CASSVAGLPNEKLFF.

Only one count was recorded for this clone. The chain combines TRBV10-3 with TRBJ2-4; D tentatively reads TRBD1 or TRBD2 (6 bases each). V was pared by 6 bases and J by 7 bases, with 10 bases between. There are 12 residues in the CDR3. Germline CDR1 ENHRY, CDR2 SYGVKD. The CDR3 spells CAIRGAGNIQYF. The DNA for the CDR3 is TGTGCCATCAGGGGGGCGGGGAACATTCAGTACTTC.

The gene calls are TRBV27 and TRBJ2-7; possible D gene TRBD1, 5 bases. V was cut by 3 bases and J by 2 bases, with 11 bases left in between. The V gene's germline CDR1 is MNHEY and CDR2 SMNVEV (reference sequence). The CDR3 extends over 14 amino acids. CDR3 nucleotide sequence: TGTGCCAGCAGTTTTGGTCCCAGGGCCTACGAGCAGTACTTC. Its protein is CASSFGPRAYEQYF.

The chain uses TRBV19 and TRBJ2-2, with 11 positions matching TRBD2. J lost 3 bases, V lost 3 bases, and 3 bases had no gene match. CDR3 length: 16 amino acids. Germline CDR1 LNHDA, CDR2 SQIVND (reference sequence). The CDR3 loop reads CASSIGLAGYTGELFF. The DNA of the CDR3 is TGTGCCAGTAGTATCGGACTAGCGGGCTACACCGGGGAGCTGTTTTTT. Filled out from reference TRBV19 and TRBJ2-2, the complete variable domain reads DGGITQSPKYLFRKEGQNVTLSCEQNLNHDAMYWYRQDPGQGLRLIYYSQIVNDFQKGDIAEGYSVSREKKESFPLTVTSAQKNPTAFYLCASSIGLAGYTGELFFGEGSRLTVL.

The genes are TRBV9 and TRBJ2-7, with 9 bases matching TRBD2. CDR3 size: 15 residues. CDR1 and CDR2 (germline): SGDLS, YYNGEE. The trim removed 0 bases at V and 5 bases at J, leaving 6 bases unmatched. The CDR3 DNA reads as TGTGCCAGCAGCGTAGTTAGCGGGAGTCCCCACGAGCAGTACTTC. The encoded protein is CASSVVSGSPHEQYF.

The chain is built from TRBV5-4 and TRBJ2-5, with D unclear. The germline CDR1 and CDR2 sequences are SGHNT and YYREEE (reference sequence). Trimming took off 2 bases at V and 5 bases at J, with 7 bases between the two ends. This CDR3 region has 12 residues. CDR3 protein: CASSFERETQYF. In nucleotides, the CDR3 is TGTGCCAGCAGCTTTGAGAGGGAGACCCAGTACTTC.

This chain joins TRBV5-1 and TRBJ2-3, with 7 bases identical to TRBD1. This CDR3 is 14 amino acids long. The germline gives CDR1 SGHRS, CDR2 YFSETQ. V lost 4 bases, J lost 8 bases, and 10 bases stayed unmatched. The CDR3 DNA is TGCGCCAGCAGCAATACAGGGGACAGTGGTACGCAGTATTTT. Its protein product is CASSNTGDSGTQYF.

The CDR3 sequence: CASSPVDRNNEQFF. The CDR3 DNA reads as TGTGCCAGTAGTCCTGTGGACAGAAACAATGAGCAGTTCTTC. V is TRBV19 and J is TRBJ2-1, with a possible D match to TRBD1 (6 bases). The CDR3 has 14 residues. The germline V gene encodes CDR1 LNHDA and CDR2 SQIVND (reference sequence). Trimming took 5 bases from V and 5 from J, leaving 13 bases between them.

This clone was detected only once. The J gene is TRBJ2-7, the V gene TRBV6-1; unclear D gene. The germline V and J ends were trimmed by 3 bases and 2 bases, with 5 bases remaining between them. Germline loops: CDR1 MNHNS, CDR2 SASEGT. The CDR3 contains 12 residues. The CDR3 region is CASSETPYEQYF. The CDR3, as DNA: TGTGCCAGCAGTGAGACCCCCTACGAGCAGTACTTC.

V usage is TRBV13 and J usage is TRBJ1-2; no firm D call. V was clipped by 3 bases and J by 5 bases, with 13 bases between them. CDR1 and CDR2 from the germline V gene are PRHDT and FYEKMQ (reference sequence). The CDR3 loop spans 14 amino acids. CDR3 loop: CASSFARVSYGYTF. DNA of the CDR3: TGTGCCAGCAGCTTCGCCCGAGTAAGTTATGGCTACACCTTC. The full variable domain, with the rest looked up from reference TRBV13 and TRBJ1-2, is AAGVIQSPRHLIKEKRETATLKCYPIPRHDTVYWYQQGPGQDPQFLISFYEKMQSDKGSIPDRFSAQQFSDYHSELNMSSLELGDSALYFCASSFARVSYGYTFGSGTRLTVV.

The rearrangement links TRBV6-5 to TRBJ2-7; 11 bases are a match to TRBD1. V lost 3 bases, J lost 7 bases, and 8 bases stayed unmatched. Germline CDR1 and CDR2: MNHEY and SVGAGI. The CDR3 is 15 amino acids. CDR3 bases: TGTGCCAGCAGTTATCCCGGACAGGGGGCGAGGGAGCAGTACTTC. Its protein is CASSYPGQGAREQYF.

This clone was seen more than once but under ten times. The chain combines TRBV7-9 with TRBJ2-7, with D unclear. Trimming removed 5 bases at V and 2 bases at J, with 13 bases between. This CDR3 is built from 14 residues. From germline, CDR1 is SEHNR and CDR2 FQNEAQ (reference sequence). DNA of the CDR3: TGTGCCAGCAGCCTCAGCAGTGTAGCCTACGAGCAGTACTTC. It translates to CASSLSSVAYEQYF.

The chain is built from TRBV18 and TRBJ2-1, with D possibly being TRBD1 (5 bases). Trimming stripped 1 base from V and 8 bases from J, with 12 bases between. In germline, CDR1 is KGHSH, CDR2 LQKENI. The CDR3 has 14 amino acids. CDR3 residues: CASSPQGFGDEQFF. The CDR3 coding sequence is TGTGCCAGCTCACCACAGGGGTTTGGCGATGAGCAGTTCTTC.

The chain is built from TRBV10-3 and TRBJ2-1, with TRBD2 identical over 11 bases. J lost 7 bases, V lost 4 bases, and 15 bases had no gene match. Germline CDR1 and CDR2: ENHRY and SYGVKD. The CDR3 is 18 amino acids. CDR3 amino acids: CAISGGITSGRAENEQFF. In DNA form, the CDR3 reads TGTGCCATCAGTGGGGGGATCACTAGCGGGAGAGCAGAAAATGAGCAGTTCTTC.

This chain joins TRBV7-6 and TRBJ2-6; 7 nucleotides align to TRBD1. The CDR3 contains 18 residues. After removal of 5 bases from V and 0 bases from J, the junction contained 10 bases not matched to a gene. The germline CDR1 and CDR2 sequences are SGHVS and FNYEAQ. CDR3 loop: CASSITGVPSSGANVLTF. The CDR3 coding sequence is TGTGCCAGCAGCATTACAGGGGTGCCTAGCTCTGGGGCCAACGTCCTGACTTTC.

The V and J genes are TRBV19 and TRBJ2-7, with D perhaps TRBD1 (6 bases). V was trimmed by 2 bases and J by 5 bases, leaving 7 bases between them. This CDR3 contains 12 residues. Germline V gene sequence: CDR1 LNHDA, CDR2 SQIVND (reference sequence). The CDR3 sequence is CASSIRGNEQYF. Here the CDR3 DNA reads TGTGCCAGTAGTATAAGGGGGAACGAGCAGTACTTC. The variable domain in full, completed from reference TRBV19 and TRBJ2-7, reads DGGITQSPKYLFRKEGQNVTLSCEQNLNHDAMYWYRQDPGQGLRLIYYSQIVNDFQKGDIAEGYSVSREKKESFPLTVTSAQKNPTAFYLCASSIRGNEQYFGPGTRLTVT.

This chain uses TRBV10-2 with TRBJ2-1, with 14 bases identical to TRBD2. Germline lookup yields CDR1 WSHSY and CDR2 SAAADI. V lost 8 bases to trimming and J lost 6 bases; unmatched junction nucleotides: 6. The CDR3 sequence is 15 residues long. CDR3 DNA: TGCGCCAGCCGGACTAGCGGGAGGTACGGCAATGAGCAGTTCTTC. It encodes CASRTSGRYGNEQFF.

The chain couples TRBV28 to TRBJ2-3, with 7 bases that match TRBD2. The CDR3 is 17 amino acids. Unmatched junction bases numbered 10, after V lost 2 bases and J lost 2 bases. From germline, CDR1 is MDHEN and CDR2 SYDVKM. Here the CDR3 reads CASSLGLAVQLTDTQYF. The CDR3 DNA sequence: TGTGCCAGCAGTTTAGGGCTAGCGGTACAACTCACAGATACGCAGTATTTT.